This TCR beta chain was sequenced in a study of post-analysis software for immune sequencing data. This clonotype occurred many times. Its cognate antigen is unknown. CDR3 length: 15 amino acids. V was clipped by 4 bases and J by 1 base; unmatched bases: 5. Germline V gene data show CDR1 as ENHRY and CDR2 as SYGVKD. Points from the study as a whole: A few TRBV segments occurring more often in patients than controls included TRBV5-6, TRBV5-1 and TRBV20-1.

The authors incorporated unique molecular identifiers into the TCR beta cDNA libraries. T cells numbering roughly 1 to 10 million yielded cDNA molecules that totaled about 500,000. TCRdb recomputed calls from the PCR reads with MiXCR, one row per CDR3 protein. The sample lists hundreds of thousands of distinct CDR3 sequences; roughly 30% were seen once. V gene TRBV10-3 combines with J gene TRBJ2-5; 8 nucleotides line up with TRBD2. The receptor was isolated from a girl between 5 and 17 years old with multiple sclerosis. Sequencing was done on a sample of blood. The CDR3 coding sequence is TGTGCCATCAGTGCGTCGGGACTAGGCCAAGAGACCCAGTACTTC. The encoded protein is CAISASGLGQETQYF.